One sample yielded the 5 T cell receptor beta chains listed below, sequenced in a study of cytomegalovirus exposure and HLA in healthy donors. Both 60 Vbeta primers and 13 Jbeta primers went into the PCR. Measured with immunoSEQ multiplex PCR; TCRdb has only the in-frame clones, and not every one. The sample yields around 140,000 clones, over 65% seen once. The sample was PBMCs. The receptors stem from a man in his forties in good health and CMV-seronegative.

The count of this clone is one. The CDR3 nucleotides read TGTGCCAGCAGCGAGGCGGGACAGCCCCCGGGAGAGACCCAGTACTTC. This codes for CASSEAGQPPGETQYF. The rearrangement uses TRBV7-8 and TRBJ2-5; maybe TRBD1 (7 bases). Germline loops: CDR1 SGHVS, CDR2 FQNEAQ. The ends were cut back, 5 bases at V and 4 bases at J, with 20 bases in the middle. There are 16 residues in the CDR3.

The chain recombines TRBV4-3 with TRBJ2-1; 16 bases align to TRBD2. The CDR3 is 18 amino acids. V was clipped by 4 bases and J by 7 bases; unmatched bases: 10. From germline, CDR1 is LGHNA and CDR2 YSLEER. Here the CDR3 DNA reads TGCGCCAGCAGCCGCGATCCGGGACTAGCGGGGGGGATTAATGAGCAGTTCTTC. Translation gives CASSRDPGLAGGINEQFF.

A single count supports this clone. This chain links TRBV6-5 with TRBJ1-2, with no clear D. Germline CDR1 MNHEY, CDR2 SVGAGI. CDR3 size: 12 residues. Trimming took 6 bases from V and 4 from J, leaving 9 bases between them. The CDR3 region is CASRGDGYGYTF. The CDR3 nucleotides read TGTGCCAGCAGGGGCGACGGCTATGGCTACACCTTC.

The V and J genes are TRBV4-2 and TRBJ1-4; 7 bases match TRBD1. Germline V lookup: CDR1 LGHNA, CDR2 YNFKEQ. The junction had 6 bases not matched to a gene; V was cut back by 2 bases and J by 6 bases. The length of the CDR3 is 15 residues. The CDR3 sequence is CASSQWNRGDEKLFF. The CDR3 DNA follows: TGTGCCAGCAGCCAATGGAACAGGGGAGATGAAAAACTGTTTTTT.

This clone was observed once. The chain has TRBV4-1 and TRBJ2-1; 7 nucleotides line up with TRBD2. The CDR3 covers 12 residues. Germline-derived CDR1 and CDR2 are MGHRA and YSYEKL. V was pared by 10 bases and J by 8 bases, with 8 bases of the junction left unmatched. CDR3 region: CATTSAAYEQFF. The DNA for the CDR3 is TGCGCCACTACTAGCGCGGCCTATGAGCAGTTCTTC.